This is a list of T cell receptor beta chains from one sample in a study of radiotherapy plus CTLA-4 blockade in lung cancer. The data were produced by immunoSEQ multiplex PCR, yet TCRdb's version contains in-frame clones alone and is incomplete. The sample has tens of thousands of clones, about 63% seen once; the top ten hold less than 20%. Sample: peripheral blood, taken from a patient treated with radiotherapy plus ipilimumab. The receptors were gathered from a human donor with non-small cell lung cancer who had a partial response to radiotherapy plus ipilimumab. Each CDR3 is given with its conserved first and last residue. Fields, in order: D gene, V gene, clone size, J gene, CDR3 protein, CDR3 DNA. A D gene is named only where the DNA matches it firmly. Not all rows give a size; the values are once, few, many and, for expanded clones, a class.

>-|TRBV5-1|-|TRBJ2-3
CASSLATGTDTQYF
TGCGCCAGCAGCTTGGCCACAGGCACAGATACGCAGTATTTT
>TRBD1|TRBV5-4|-|TRBJ2-1
CASSSGQGSIGHSEQFF
TGTGCCAGCAGCTCTGGACAGGGGTCTATAGGACACAGTGAGCAGTTCTTC
>TRBD2|TRBV7-7|-|TRBJ2-2
CASSPGAGVNTGELFF
TGTGCTAGCAGCCCGGGAGCGGGAGTGAACACCGGGGAGCTGTTTTTT
>-|TRBV19|-|TRBJ1-1
CASRMWGSEEGNTEAFF
TGTGCCAGTAGAATGTGGGGGTCCGAGGAGGGGAACACTGAAGCTTTCTTT
>-|TRBV11-2|-|TRBJ1-4
CASSLDPGTYNEKLFF
TGTGCCAGCAGCTTAGATCCTGGGACATATAATGAAAAACTGTTTTTT
>-|TRBV19|-|TRBJ2-4
CASSIYSNSAKNIQYF
TGTGCCAGTAGTATTTACAGCAACTCCGCCAAAAACATTCAGTACTTC
>TRBD1|TRBV29-1|few|TRBJ2-7
CSVEDSRQGETYEQYF
TGCAGCGTTGAAGATTCCCGACAGGGCGAAACCTACGAGCAGTACTTC
>-|TRBV5-1|few|TRBJ2-5
CASSSLTGDQETQYF
TGCGCCAGCAGCTCCTTGACAGGAGATCAAGAGACCCAGTACTTC
>-|TRBV19|few|TRBJ1-2
CASSTITPGQSYGYTF
TGTGCCAGTAGTACTATTACCCCGGGACAAAGCTATGGCTACACCTTC
>TRBD1|TRBV18|-|TRBJ1-1
CASSPMTGATTEAFF
TGTGCCAGCTCCCCGATGACAGGGGCGACCACTGAAGCTTTCTTT
>TRBD1|TRBV9|-|TRBJ2-3
CASSVAPLPGQGTDTQYF
TGTGCCAGCAGCGTAGCCCCATTACCGGGACAGGGCACAGATACGCAGTATTTT
>-|TRBV25-1|medium-sized|TRBJ2-3
CASSEYRVTTDTQYF
TGTGCCAGCAGTGAATACCGAGTCACCACAGATACGCAGTATTTT
>TRBD1|TRBV5-1|-|TRBJ2-5
CASKSGTAQETQYF
TGCGCCAGCAAATCCGGGACAGCTCAAGAGACCCAGTACTTC
>-|TRBV11-2|once|TRBJ2-7
CASSFGAWSLPSYEQYF
TGTGCCAGCAGCTTTGGGGCTTGGAGCTTGCCCTCCTACGAGCAGTACTTC
>TRBD2|TRBV15|-|TRBJ2-2
CATSTSGRANTGELFF
TGTGCCACCAGCACCAGCGGGAGAGCGAACACCGGGGAGCTGTTTTTT
>-|TRBV7-8|-|TRBJ2-5
CASGPATQYF
TGTGCCAGCGGGCCCGCGACCCAGTACTTC
>-|TRBV9|few|TRBJ1-5
CASSGGAGNQPQHF
TGTGCCAGCAGCGGCGGGGCAGGCAATCAGCCCCAGCATTTT
>TRBD2|TRBV19|-|TRBJ2-1
CASAVSGSGNEQFF
TGTGCCAGTGCCGTAAGCGGGAGTGGTAATGAGCAGTTCTTC
>-|TRBV29-1|-|TRBJ2-1
CSASAGPPFYNEQFF
TGCAGCGCCTCTGCGGGGCCGCCTTTCTACAATGAGCAGTTCTTC
>TRBD1|TRBV4-1|few|TRBJ2-7
CASSQGGDRSTYEQYF
TGCGCCAGCAGCCAAGGGGGGGACAGGTCCACCTACGAGCAGTACTTC
>TRBD2|TRBV6-1|-|TRBJ2-7
CASSDGASGRGEQYF
TGTGCCAGCAGTGACGGTGCTAGCGGGAGAGGCGAGCAGTACTTC
>TRBD2|TRBV30|few|TRBJ2-2
CAWVGLAGAGELFF
TGTGCCTGGGTGGGGCTAGCGGGTGCCGGGGAGCTGTTTTTT
>-|TRBV5-1|-|TRBJ2-5
CASSFGGSETQYF
TGCGCCAGCAGCTTCGGAGGGAGCGAGACCCAGTACTTC
>-|TRBV7-9|-|TRBJ1-1
CASSLGVAGAFF
TGTGCCAGCAGCTTAGGTGTGGCGGGAGCTTTCTTT
>TRBD2|TRBV7-2|-|TRBJ2-7
CASSLGLEPYEQYF
TGTGCCAGCAGCCTAGGACTAGAACCCTACGAGCAGTACTTC
>TRBD1|TRBV19|few|TRBJ1-2
CASSAGGGPIYGYTF
TGTGCCAGTAGTGCAGGAGGGGGCCCCATCTATGGCTACACCTTC
>TRBD1|TRBV9|-|TRBJ2-5
CASSPQTGGETQYF
TGTGCCAGCAGCCCCCAAACAGGGGGAGAGACCCAGTACTTC
>TRBD2|TRBV7-8|few|TRBJ2-2
CASSLYSSGGFTGELFF
TGTGCCAGCAGCTTATACTCTAGCGGGGGGTTCACCGGGGAGCTGTTTTTT
>TRBD1|TRBV9|-|TRBJ1-4
CASSVEQGDEKLFF
TGTGCCAGCAGCGTGGAACAGGGGGATGAAAAACTGTTTTTT
>-|TRBV5-6|-|TRBJ2-5
CASSLLAARGETQYF
TGTGCCAGCAGCTTGCTGGCGGCTAGAGGAGAGACCCAGTACTTC